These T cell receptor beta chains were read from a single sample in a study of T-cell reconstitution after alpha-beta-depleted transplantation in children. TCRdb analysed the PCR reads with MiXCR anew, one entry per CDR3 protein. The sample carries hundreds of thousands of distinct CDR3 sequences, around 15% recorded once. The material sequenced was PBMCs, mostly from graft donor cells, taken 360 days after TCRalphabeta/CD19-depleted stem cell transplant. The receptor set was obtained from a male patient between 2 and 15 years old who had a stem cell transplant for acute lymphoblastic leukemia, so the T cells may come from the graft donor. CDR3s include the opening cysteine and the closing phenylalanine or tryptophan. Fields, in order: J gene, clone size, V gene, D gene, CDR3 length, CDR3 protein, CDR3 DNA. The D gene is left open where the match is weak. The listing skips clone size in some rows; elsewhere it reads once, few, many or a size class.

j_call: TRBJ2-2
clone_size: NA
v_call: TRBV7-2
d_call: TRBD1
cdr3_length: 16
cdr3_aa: CASSSPRGLDTGELFF
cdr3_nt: TGTGCCAGCAGCTCCCCCAGGGGGCTAGACACCGGGGAGCTGTTTTTT

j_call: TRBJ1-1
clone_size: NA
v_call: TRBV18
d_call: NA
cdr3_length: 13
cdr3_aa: CASSRQGDTEAFF
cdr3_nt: TGTGCCAGCTCACGTCAGGGAGACACTGAAGCTTTCTTT

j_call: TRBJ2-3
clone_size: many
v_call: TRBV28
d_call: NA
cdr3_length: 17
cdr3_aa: CASSFTPTGLLTDTQYF
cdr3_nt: TGTGCCAGCAGTTTTACCCCCACAGGGCTACTCACAGATACGCAGTATTTT

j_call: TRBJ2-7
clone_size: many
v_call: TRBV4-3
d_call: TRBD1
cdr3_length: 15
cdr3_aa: CASSHGTGGSYEQYF
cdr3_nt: TGCGCCAGCAGCCACGGTACAGGGGGCTCCTACGAGCAGTACTTC

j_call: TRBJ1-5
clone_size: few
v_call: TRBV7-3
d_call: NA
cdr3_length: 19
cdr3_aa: CASSFGGPCDGYVNQPQHF
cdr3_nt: TGTGCCAGCAGCTTCGGGGGGCCTTGTGATGGCTACGTCAATCAGCCCCAGCATTTT

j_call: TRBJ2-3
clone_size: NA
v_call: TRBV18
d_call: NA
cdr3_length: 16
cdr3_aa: CASSPVVGYSTDTQYF
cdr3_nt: TGTGCCAGCTCACCGGTCGTCGGATACAGCACAGATACGCAGTATTTT

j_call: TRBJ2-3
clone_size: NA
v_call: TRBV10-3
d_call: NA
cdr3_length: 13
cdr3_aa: CAIRDSPQDTQYF
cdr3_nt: TGTGCCATCAGGGACAGTCCACAAGATACGCAGTATTTT

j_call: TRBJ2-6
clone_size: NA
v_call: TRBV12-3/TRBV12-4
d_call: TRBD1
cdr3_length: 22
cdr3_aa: CASSLALRLLTGARNWVNVLTF
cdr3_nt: TGTGCCAGCAGTTTAGCGCTACGTCTGTTGACAGGGGCTCGGAATTGGGTCAACGTCCTGACTTTC

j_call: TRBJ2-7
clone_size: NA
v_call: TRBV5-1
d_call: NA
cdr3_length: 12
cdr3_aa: CASSFQGYEQYF
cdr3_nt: TGCGCCAGCAGCTTCCAGGGCTACGAGCAGTACTTC

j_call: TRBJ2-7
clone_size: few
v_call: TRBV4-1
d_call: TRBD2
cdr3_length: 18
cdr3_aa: CASSQELAGGQVKYEQYF
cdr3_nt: TGCGCCAGCAGCCAAGAGCTAGCGGGAGGCCAGGTGAAGTACGAGCAGTACTTC

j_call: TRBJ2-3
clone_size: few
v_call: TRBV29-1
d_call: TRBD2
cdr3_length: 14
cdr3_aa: CSVELSGSTDTQYF
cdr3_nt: TGCAGCGTTGAACTTAGCGGGAGCACAGATACGCAGTATTTT

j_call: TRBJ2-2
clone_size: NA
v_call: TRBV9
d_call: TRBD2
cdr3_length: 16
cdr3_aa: CASSETSGSPTGELFF
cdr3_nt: TGTGCCAGCAGCGAGACTAGCGGGAGCCCCACCGGGGAGCTGTTTTTT

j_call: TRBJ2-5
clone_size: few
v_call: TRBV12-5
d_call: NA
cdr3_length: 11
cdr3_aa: CASGQGETQYF
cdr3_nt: TGTGCTAGTGGACAGGGAGAGACCCAGTACTTC

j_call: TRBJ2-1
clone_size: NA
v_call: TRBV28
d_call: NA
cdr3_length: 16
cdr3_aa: CASSLDFLVWEDEQFF
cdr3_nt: TGTGCCAGCAGTTTAGATTTCCTAGTTTGGGAGGATGAGCAGTTCTTC

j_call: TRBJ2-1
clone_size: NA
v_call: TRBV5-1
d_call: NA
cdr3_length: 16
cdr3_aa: CASSFRAGAKGNEQFF
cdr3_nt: TGCGCCAGCAGCTTTCGGGCAGGGGCTAAGGGCAATGAGCAGTTCTTC

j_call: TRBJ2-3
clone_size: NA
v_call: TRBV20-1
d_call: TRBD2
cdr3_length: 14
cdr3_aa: CSARDKAGADTQYF
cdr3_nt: TGCAGTGCTAGAGATAAGGCGGGAGCAGATACGCAGTATTTT

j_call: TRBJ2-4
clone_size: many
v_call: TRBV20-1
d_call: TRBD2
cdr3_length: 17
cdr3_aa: CSARLQLAGAPKNIQYF
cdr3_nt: TGCAGTGCTAGACTCCAACTAGCGGGAGCTCCCAAAAACATTCAGTACTTC

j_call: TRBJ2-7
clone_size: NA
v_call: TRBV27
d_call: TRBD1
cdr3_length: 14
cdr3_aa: CASSRTGIAYEQYF
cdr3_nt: TGTGCCAGCAGCCGGACAGGGATCGCCTACGAGCAGTACTTC

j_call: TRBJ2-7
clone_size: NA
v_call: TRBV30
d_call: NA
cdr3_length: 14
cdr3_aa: CAWSWAGLAYEQYF
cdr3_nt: TGTGCCTGGAGCTGGGCGGGCTTGGCCTACGAGCAGTACTTC

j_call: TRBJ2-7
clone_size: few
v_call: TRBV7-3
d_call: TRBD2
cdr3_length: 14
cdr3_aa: CASSPWGGSYEQYF
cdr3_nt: TGTGCCAGCAGCCCTTGGGGGGGGAGCTACGAGCAGTACTTC

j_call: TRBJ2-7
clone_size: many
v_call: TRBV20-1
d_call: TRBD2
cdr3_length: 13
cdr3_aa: CSFWLAGQYEQYF
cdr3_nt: TGCAGTTTCTGGCTAGCGGGACAATACGAGCAGTACTTC

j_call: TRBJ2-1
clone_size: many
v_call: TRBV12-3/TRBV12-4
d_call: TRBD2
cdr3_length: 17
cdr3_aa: CASSSRLAGTHYNEQFF
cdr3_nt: TGTGCCAGCAGTTCGCGACTAGCGGGAACCCACTACAATGAGCAGTTCTTC

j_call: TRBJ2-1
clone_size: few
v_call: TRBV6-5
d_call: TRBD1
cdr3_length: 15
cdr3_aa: CASSSARGTHNEQFF
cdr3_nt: TGTGCCAGCAGTTCCGCCAGGGGGACCCACAATGAGCAGTTCTTC

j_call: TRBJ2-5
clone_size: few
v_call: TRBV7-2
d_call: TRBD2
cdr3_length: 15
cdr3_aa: CASSLAGLVAETQYF
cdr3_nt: TGTGCCAGCAGCTTAGCGGGACTAGTGGCGGAGACCCAGTACTTC

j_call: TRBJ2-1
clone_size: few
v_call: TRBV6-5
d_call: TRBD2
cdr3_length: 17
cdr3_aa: CASSYQRGLAGNNEQFF
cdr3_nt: TGTGCCAGCAGTTACCAGAGGGGACTAGCGGGAAACAATGAGCAGTTCTTC

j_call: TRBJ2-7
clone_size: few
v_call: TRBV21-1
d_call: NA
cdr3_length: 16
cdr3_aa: CASSKGLRTSAYEQYF
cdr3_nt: TGTGCCAGCAGCAAAGGGCTTCGGACTAGCGCCTACGAGCAGTACTTC

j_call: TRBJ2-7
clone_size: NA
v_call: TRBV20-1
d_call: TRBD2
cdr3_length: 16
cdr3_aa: CSANPLLAGGAHEQYF
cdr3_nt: TGCAGTGCCAACCCCCTCTTAGCGGGAGGAGCACACGAGCAGTACTTC

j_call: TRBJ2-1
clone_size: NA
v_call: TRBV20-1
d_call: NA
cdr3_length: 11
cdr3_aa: CSATRVSYQFF
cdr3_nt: TGCAGTGCTACTAGGGTTAGCTATCAGTTCTTC

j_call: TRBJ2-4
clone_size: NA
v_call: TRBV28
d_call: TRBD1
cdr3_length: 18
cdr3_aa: CASKPGTGRIRAKNIQYF
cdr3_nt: TGTGCCAGCAAACCCGGGACAGGACGGATCAGGGCCAAAAACATTCAGTACTTC

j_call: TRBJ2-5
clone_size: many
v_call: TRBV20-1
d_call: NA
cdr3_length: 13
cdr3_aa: CSARSQNQETQYF
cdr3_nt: TGCAGTGCTAGAAGTCAGAACCAAGAGACCCAGTACTTC

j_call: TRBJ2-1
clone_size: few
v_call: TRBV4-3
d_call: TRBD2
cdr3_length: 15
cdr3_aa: CASSQGPSGRNEQFF
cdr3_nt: TGCGCCAGCAGCCAAGGGCCTAGCGGACGCAATGAGCAGTTCTTC

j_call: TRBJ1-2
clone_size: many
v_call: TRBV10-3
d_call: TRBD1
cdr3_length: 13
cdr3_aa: CASSGTGAYGYTF
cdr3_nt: TGTGCCAGCTCCGGGACAGGGGCCTATGGCTACACCTTC

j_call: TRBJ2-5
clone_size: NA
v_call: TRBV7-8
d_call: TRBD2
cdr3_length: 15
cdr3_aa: CASSLVAGNQETQYF
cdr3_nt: TGTGCCAGCAGCTTGGTAGCGGGAAACCAAGAGACCCAGTACTTC

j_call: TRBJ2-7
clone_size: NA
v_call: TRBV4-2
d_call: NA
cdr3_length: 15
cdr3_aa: CASSQLTGPTYEQYF
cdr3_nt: TGTGCCAGCAGCCAGCTAACGGGGCCCACCTACGAGCAGTACTTC

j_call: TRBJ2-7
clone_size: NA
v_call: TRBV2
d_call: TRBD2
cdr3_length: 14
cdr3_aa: CASTQTSRPYEQYF
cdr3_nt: TGTGCCAGCACTCAGACTAGCCGCCCCTACGAGCAGTACTTC

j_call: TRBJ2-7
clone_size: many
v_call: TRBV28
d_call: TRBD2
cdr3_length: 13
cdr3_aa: CASRTGGRYEQYF
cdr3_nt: TGTGCCAGCAGAACGGGCGGGAGATACGAGCAGTACTTC

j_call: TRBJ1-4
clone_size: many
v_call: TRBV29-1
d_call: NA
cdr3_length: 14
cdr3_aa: CSVTTDPTNEKLFF
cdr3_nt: TGCAGCGTAACGACAGACCCAACTAATGAAAAACTGTTTTTT

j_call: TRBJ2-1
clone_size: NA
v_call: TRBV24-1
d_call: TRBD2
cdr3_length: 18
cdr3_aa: CATSERGSGRGNYNEQFF
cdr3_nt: TGTGCCACCAGTGAGCGGGGTAGCGGGAGGGGAAACTACAATGAGCAGTTCTTC

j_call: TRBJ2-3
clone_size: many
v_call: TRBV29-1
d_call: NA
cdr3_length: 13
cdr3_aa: CSAVRSGTDTQYF
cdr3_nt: TGCAGCGCTGTGAGGAGTGGTACAGATACGCAGTATTTT

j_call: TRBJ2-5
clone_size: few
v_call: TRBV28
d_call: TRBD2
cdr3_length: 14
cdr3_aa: CASSFPSGGETQYF
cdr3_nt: TGTGCCAGCAGTTTCCCTAGCGGGGGGGAGACCCAGTACTTC